This T cell receptor (beta chain) is from a study of cytomegalovirus exposure and HLA in healthy donors. Primers included in the PCR were 60 Vbeta and 13 Jbeta primers. Some clones are missing from TCRdb's copy, which holds only in-frame ones; the method was immunoSEQ multiplex PCR. The sample consists of approximately 220,000 clones, about 83% of them appearing once. The CDR3 sequence is 17 residues long. CDR1 is SGHRS, CDR2 YFSETQ, per germline. Between the trimmed V and J ends, which lost 0 bases and 0 bases, there was a span of 12 bases. Specimen: PBMCs. This TCR was recovered from a girl aged 10 to 17 in good health and CMV-seronegative. This rearrangement joins TRBV5-1 to TRBJ1-4; a possible D gene is TRBD1 (5 bases). For the CDR3, the DNA is TGCGCCAGCAGCTTGGGTGACAGTGCTGCAACTAATGAAAAACTGTTTTTT. It yields the protein CASSLGDSAATNEKLFF. Full variable domain (rest looked up from reference TRBV5-1 and TRBJ1-4): KAGVTQTPRYLIKTRGQQVTLSCSPISGHRSVSWYQQTPGQGLQFLFEYFSETQRNKGNFPGRFSGRQFSNSRSEMNVSTLELGDSALYLCASSLGDSAATNEKLFFGSGTQLSVL.